Following are 14 T cell receptor beta chains from one sample sequenced in a study of PD-L1 blockade in urothelial cancer. The sample's time point: peripheral blood 6 weeks after treatment start. Sequencing was performed with immunoSEQ multiplex PCR; in TCRdb, only in-frame clones are kept and a portion is missing. The sample holds about 76,000 clones, 80% to 95% seen once. Sequences were derived from PBMCs, sampled around atezolizumab (anti-PD-L1) treatment. The receptors derive from an elderly woman with urothelial cancer.

The J gene is TRBJ2-1, the V gene TRBV6-1, with D uncertain. Trimming removed 2 bases at V and 8 bases at J, with 16 bases between. This CDR3 region has 15 residues. The germline V gene has CDR1 MNHNS and CDR2 SASEGT. CDR3 in DNA: TGTGCCAGCAGTGAAACAGAGACCCTCGGTCATGAGCAGTTCTTC. This codes for CASSETETLGHEQFF.

This sequence joins TRBV29-1 and TRBJ1-1; D gene uncertain. Trimming pared 8 bases from V and 7 bases from J, leaving 14 bases between. The germline V gene encodes CDR1 SQVTM and CDR2 ANQGSEA. This CDR3 comprises 11 residues. The CDR3 nucleotides read TGCAGCTCCGAAAAAGCAATTGAAGCTTTCTTT. Translated: CSSEKAIEAFF.

This clone was found once. The chain couples TRBV18 to TRBJ2-3; a weak D match, TRBD2 (6 bases). The V gene's germline CDR1 is KGHSH and CDR2 LQKENI. The CDR3 consists of 13 residues. V shed 3 bases and J shed 5 bases, with 9 bases lying between them. The CDR3 reads CASSPGGVDTQYF. The DNA of the CDR3 is TGTGCCAGCTCACCGGGAGGAGTAGATACGCAGTATTTT. The full variable domain, in which reference TRBV18 and TRBJ2-3 provide the parts outside the CDR3, is NAGVMQNPRHLVRRRGQEARLRCSPMKGHSHVYWYRQLPEEGLKFMVYLQKENIIDESGMPKERFSAEFPKEGPSILRIQQVVRGDSAAYFCASSPGGVDTQYFGPGTRLTVL.

CDR3 region: CASSPQTSANEQFF. CDR3 bases: TGTGCCAGCTCACCACAGACTAGCGCGAATGAGCAGTTCTTC. The chain joins TRBV18 to TRBJ2-1, with 8 nucleotides matching TRBD2. V trimming: 1 base; J trimming: 7 bases; junction bases outside the gene matches: 3. The CDR3 spans 14 residues. The germline CDR1 and CDR2 sequences are KGHSH and LQKENI.

The chain is built from TRBV27 and TRBJ1-1; D remains unclear. Germline CDR1 is MNHEY and CDR2 is SMNVEV (reference sequence). This CDR3 is 18 amino acids long. The V end lost 6 bases, the J end lost 3 bases, and 26 bases lay between the germline ends. Written as DNA, the CDR3 is TGTGCCAGCAGCTACTATACGCCCATACGGGTGATGGACACTGAAGCTTTCTTT. Encoded protein: CASSYYTPIRVMDTEAFF.

The genes are TRBV9 and TRBJ2-3; TRBD1 matches 8 bases. With 4 bases clipped from V and 3 bases from J, the junction kept 13 bases outside the gene matches. The V gene's germline CDR1 is SGDLS and CDR2 YYNGEE. The CDR3 contains 17 residues. In nucleotides, the CDR3 is TGTGCCAGCAGCCCCCGGCAGGGGGCCGTGGTAACAGATACGCAGTATTTT. This codes for CASSPRQGAVVTDTQYF.

The genes are TRBV7-3 and TRBJ1-1, with TRBD1 matching over 7 bases. The V gene end was trimmed by 5 bases and the J gene end by 5 bases; junction bases not matched to a gene: 5. Germline CDR1 SGHTA, CDR2 FQGTGA. The CDR3 extends over 13 amino acids. CDR3: CASSTDRWTEAFF. Here the CDR3 DNA reads TGTGCCAGCAGCACGGACAGGTGGACTGAAGCTTTCTTT. Together with reference TRBV7-3 and TRBJ1-1, the CDR3 gives the full variable domain: GAGVSQTPSNKVTEKGKYVELRCDPISGHTALYWYRQSLGQGPEFLIYFQGTGAADDSGLPNDRFFAVRPEGSVSTLKIQRTERGDSAVYLCASSTDRWTEAFFGQGTRLTVV.

V is TRBV9 and J is TRBJ2-6; tentatively, D is TRBD1 (7 bases). The CDR3 spans 18 residues. Trimming cost V 0 bases and J 3 bases, with 16 bases left between them. Germline CDR1 and CDR2: SGDLS and YYNGEE. In DNA form, the CDR3 reads TGTGCCAGCAGCGTAGCGGAGGGGGCGCGTTTTGGGGCCAACGTCCTGACTTTC. Its translation: CASSVAEGARFGANVLTF.

The chain employs TRBV5-1 and TRBJ2-3; maybe TRBD2 (6 bases). Germline V gene data show CDR1 as SGHRS and CDR2 as YFSETQ. CDR3 length: 17 amino acids. The ends were cut back, 4 bases at V and 5 bases at J, with 23 bases in the middle. The CDR3 DNA follows: TGCGCCAGCAGCGTACTAGCCAGAGGGAGGTTAGGAGATACGCAGTATTTT. This gives the protein CASSVLARGRLGDTQYF.

This chain uses TRBV5-6 with TRBJ1-5; the match to TRBD1 covers 8 bases. Trimming cost V 0 bases and J 7 bases; bases outside gene matches: 3. Germline lookup yields CDR1 SGHDT and CDR2 YYEEEE. The CDR3 is 14 residues long. CDR3 DNA: TGTGCCAGCAGCTTGGGGGACAGGTCGCAGCCCCAGCATTTT. This sequence encodes CASSLGDRSQPQHF.

There are a few counts of this clone. Other DNA sequences in the same sample also yield this CDR3. CDR3 amino acids: CAWSWGQNTEAFF. As DNA, the CDR3 is TGTGCCTGGAGTTGGGGGCAAAACACTGAAGCTTTCTTT. The rearrangement links TRBV30 to TRBJ1-1; maybe TRBD1 (6 bases). Germline V lookup: CDR1 GTSNPN, CDR2 SVGIG (reference sequence). This CDR3 contains 13 residues. The V end was cut by 2 bases, the J end by 2 bases, with 9 bases between. Drawing the rest from reference TRBV30 and TRBJ1-1, the complete variable domain is SQTIHQWPATLVQPVGSPLSLECTVEGTSNPNLYWYRQAAGRGLQLLFYSVGIGQISSEVPQNLSASRPQDRQFILSSKKLLLSDSGFYLCAWSWGQNTEAFFGQGTRLTVV.

The gene calls are TRBV27 and TRBJ1-1, with a tentative D call TRBD1 (6 bases). V was shortened by 6 bases and J by 14 bases, with 25 bases between the two germline ends. The germline V gene has CDR1 MNHEY and CDR2 SMNVEV (reference sequence). The CDR3 is 14 amino acids. The CDR3 DNA is TGTGCCAGCAGGCCAAGGAGAATGGGGGCTCTAACCTTCTTT. It specifies CASRPRRMGALTFF.

This clone was found once. The rearrangement links TRBV5-1 to TRBJ2-7; D unresolved. V was pared by 7 bases and J by 0 bases, with 17 bases between. This CDR3 contains 15 residues. Germline CDR1 reads SGHRS; CDR2 reads YFSETQ. CDR3 in amino acids: CASASLTLLSYEQYF. The CDR3, as DNA: TGCGCCAGCGCGTCCCTCACTCTGCTCTCCTACGAGCAGTACTTC.

The V call is TRBV28, the J call TRBJ2-1; 10 bases align to TRBD2. Germline CDR1 MDHEN, CDR2 SYDVKM. Germline trimming cut 5 bases from V and 5 bases from J; bases unmatched to any gene: 9. The CDR3 totals 16 residues. CDR3 region: CASSRYSGRADNEQFF. The CDR3 nucleotides are TGTGCCAGCAGTCGGTACAGCGGGAGGGCCGACAATGAGCAGTTCTTC.